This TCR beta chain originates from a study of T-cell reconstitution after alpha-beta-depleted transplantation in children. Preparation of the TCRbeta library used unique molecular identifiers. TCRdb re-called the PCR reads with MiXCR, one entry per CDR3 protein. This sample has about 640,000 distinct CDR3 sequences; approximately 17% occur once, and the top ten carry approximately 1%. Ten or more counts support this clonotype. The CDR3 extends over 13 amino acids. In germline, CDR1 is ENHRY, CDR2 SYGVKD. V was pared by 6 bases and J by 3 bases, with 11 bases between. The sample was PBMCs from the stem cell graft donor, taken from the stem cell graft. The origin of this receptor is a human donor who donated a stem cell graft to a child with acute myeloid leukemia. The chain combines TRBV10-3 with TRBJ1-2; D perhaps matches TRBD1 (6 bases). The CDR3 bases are TGTGCCATCAGAGGGGGAGGGGACTATGGCTACACCTTC. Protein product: CAIRGGGDYGYTF.